This entry concerns a single T cell receptor (beta chain). As yet, its antigen is unknown. Germline assignment: CDR1 MNHNS and CDR2 SASEGT. Trimming took off 3 bases at V and 5 bases at J, with 20 bases between the two ends. The CDR3 loop spans 17 amino acids. Clones were sequenced by immunoSEQ multiplex PCR, and TCRdb holds only the in-frame ones, with some missing. The sample contains about 32,000 clones, around 79% of which appear only once. This specimen belongs to a study of T cells in narcolepsy. Points from the study as a whole: Healthy controls reportedly lacked the autoreactive clonotypes serially found in patients' blood.

What was sequenced was CD45RA- memory CD4+ T cells from PBMCs. This TCR derives from a human donor with narcolepsy. This chain joins TRBV6-1 and TRBJ1-3; no firm D call. The CDR3 DNA follows: TGTGCCAGCAGTGATCGGGCTGAGGCGTGGAGTCGAAACACCATATATTTT. Translation: CASSDRAEAWSRNTIYF.